What follows are 3 T cell receptor beta chains derived from one specimen sequenced in a study of cytomegalovirus exposure and HLA in healthy donors. PCR involved 60 Vbeta and 13 Jbeta primers. Some clones are missing from TCRdb's copy, which holds only in-frame ones; the method was immunoSEQ multiplex PCR. Of 250,000 to 350,000 clones in the sample, more than 80% were seen once. The sample taken for sequencing was PBMCs. The receptors were sampled from a man aged 35 to 55 in good health and CMV-seropositive.

This clone was seen only once. V gene TRBV11-2 combines with J gene TRBJ2-7, with 11 bases identical to TRBD2. Per the germline V gene, CDR1 is SGHAT and CDR2 is FQNNGV. Trimming cost V 1 base and J 2 bases; bases outside gene matches: 4. CDR3 length equals 16 residues. CDR3 residues: CASSLGLAGGTYEQYF. In DNA, the CDR3 is TGTGCCAGCAGCTTAGGGCTAGCGGGAGGTACCTACGAGCAGTACTTC.

The genes are TRBV23-1 and TRBJ2-2; 7 nucleotides line up with TRBD1. TRBV23-1 is given ORF status, its function remaining uncertain. V dropped 3 bases and J dropped 4; count of bases not matched to a gene: 11. This CDR3 is 17 amino acids long. This chain's CDR3 is CASSHFWDSRGTGELFF. CDR3 in DNA: TGCGCCAGCAGTCATTTTTGGGACAGCCGGGGCACCGGGGAGCTGTTTTTT.

This sequence joins TRBV18 and TRBJ2-6; 9 positions match TRBD2. CDR3 length: 17 residues. V gave up 5 bases and J gave up 2 bases; unmatched junction bases: 7. Germline V gene sequence: CDR1 KGHSH, CDR2 LQKENI. The DNA of the CDR3 is TGTGCCAGCTCATTGCGGGAGGGCCGTGCTGGGGCCAACGTCCTGACTTTC. It specifies CASSLREGRAGANVLTF.